This TCR beta chain was captured in a study of blood T cell repertoires in COVID-19. Study overall: Some COVID-19 samples were acute and others convalescent; all came from the United States, Italy and Spain. The analysed material was cDNA or gDNA that came from T cells, B-cell-depleted T cells, or PBMCs.

Germline CDR1 and CDR2: SGHVS and FQNEAQ. CDR3 size: 15 residues. V trimming: 8 bases; J trimming: 4 bases; junction bases outside the gene matches: 8. Some clones are missing from TCRdb's copy, which holds only in-frame ones; the method was immunoSEQ multiplex PCR. Of about 70,000 clones listed, 75% to 90% are singletons. Sequenced material: peripheral blood. The chain employs TRBV7-8 and TRBJ2-3, with 11 bases aligning to TRBD2. The receptor's source is a human donor in a cohort sampled during active COVID-19. The CDR3 reads CASENLAGGPDTQYF. CDR3 in DNA: TGTGCCAGCGAGAACTTAGCGGGGGGGCCAGATACGCAGTATTTT.